One and the same sample provided the 12 T cell receptor delta chains below, sequenced in a study of gamma-delta T cells after stem cell transplantation. TCRdb fed the RT-PCR reads into CATT to redo clone calling. The sample comprises around 16,000 delta-chain clones, 9% to 9.5% of which are singletons, and around 60% rests with the top ten. The material sequenced was gamma-delta T cells. Receptors were obtained from a human donor. It is not recorded whose cells these are; they may come from a transplant donor.

For this clone: A read error may explain this, as a much larger clone is one base away. The chain couples TRDV2 to TRDJ1; the match to TRDD3 covers 9 bases. J lost 1 base, V lost 1 base, and 9 bases had no gene match. The CDR3 is 17 residues long. CDR1 and CDR2 from the germline V gene are GEAIGNYY and EKD. CDR3 in amino acids: CACDTVLGDPTTDKLIF. The DNA of the CDR3 is TGTGCCTGTGACACGGTGCTGGGGGATCCGACCACCGATAAACTCATCTTT.

Concerning this clone: An end of the junction differs from the germline gene, which may be a read error. This chain connects TRDV2 to TRDJ3; 10 bases match TRDD3. Germline V gene data show CDR1 as GEAIGNYY and CDR2 as EKD. The CDR3 has 19 amino acids. The CDR3 sequence: CACELLGDPVSSDTRQMFF. The CDR3, as DNA: TGTGCCTGTGAGCTACTGGGGGATCCGGTGTCCTCGGACACCCGACAGATGTTTTTC.

Remarks on this clone: A much more abundant neighbour one base away suggests this may be a read error. J is TRDJ1 and V is TRDV1, with 10 bases aligning to TRDD3. Germline V gene sequence: CDR1 TSWWSYY, CDR2 QGS. The CDR3 sequence is 21 residues long. V shed 0 bases and J 7 bases; nucleotides not matched to a gene: 23. CDR3 nucleotide sequence: TGTGCTCTTGGGGAACTTTCCTACACCCTCCTACGGGGGGATACGAGGGGTAAACTCATCTTT. Its translation: CALGELSYTLLRGDTRGKLIF.

This clone turned up a few times. One base separates it from a far larger clone, so it is likely a read error. The sample holds other DNA sequences that translate to the same CDR3. The V and J genes are TRDV2 and TRDJ1; 7 nucleotides agree with TRDD3. The CDR3 extends over 17 amino acids. Germline V gene sequence: CDR1 GEAIGNYY, CDR2 EKD. The ends lost 4 bases at V and 2 bases at J; junction bases unmatched: 15. The CDR3 region is CACERLGANRGTDKLIF. DNA for the CDR3: TGTGCCTGTGAGCGGCTGGGGGCGAACCGGGGTACCGATAAACTCATCTTT.

This clone was observed at least ten times. TCRdb assigns this DNA the protein of a much larger clone, which departs from its translation at residue 3; this likely reflects a read error, and the protein shown comes from translating the DNA. This rearrangement joins TRDV2 to TRDJ1; 8 bases match TRDD3. Germline V gene data show CDR1 as GEAIGNYY and CDR2 as EKD. The CDR3 covers 18 residues. DNA of the CDR3: TGTGCCCGTGACATATTAACCGTCGACGGGGATACCACCGATAAACTCATCTTT. It translates to CARDILTVDGDTTDKLIF.

This clone has just a few counts. One end of the junction fails to match germline, which may point to a read error. This rearrangement joins TRDV2 to TRDJ2; possible D gene TRDD3, 5 bases. The CDR3 totals 20 residues. Germline V gives CDR1 GEAIGNYY, CDR2 EKD. CDR3 in amino acids: CACDSNGRGGKNLSTAKLFF. Here the CDR3 DNA reads TGTGCCTGCGACTCCAATGGGAGGGGGGGCAAAAACCTTTCGACAGCAAAACTCTTCTTT.

On this clone: TCRdb pairs this DNA with a much larger clone's protein that differs at residue 3, likely a read error; the protein shown was translated from the DNA. The chain has TRDV2 and TRDJ1; 9 nucleotides match TRDD3. In germline, CDR1 is GEAIGNYY, CDR2 EKD. This CDR3 has 15 amino acids. The CDR3 nucleotides are TGTGCCTATGACACGCTGGGGGATTACGGCGATAAACTCATCTTT. Translating gives CAYDTLGDYGDKLIF.

This clone came up a few times. Given a far larger clone just one base away, this is likely a sequencing read error. The same CDR3 can be traced to other DNA sequences in this sample. The chain links TRDV2 to TRDJ1; the match to TRDD3 covers 7 bases. CDR1 is GEAIGNYY, CDR2 EKD, per germline. The CDR3 is 21 residues long. Losses at the gene ends were 4 bases for V and 2 bases for J; bases not matched to a gene: 27. The CDR3 protein is CACDTVRLTGELSGETDKLIF. The CDR3 nucleotides read TGTGCCTGTGATACCGTCCGTTTAACTGGGGAACTCTCTGGGGAGACCGATAAACTCATCTTT.

A word on this clone: It differs at one base from a far larger clone, so likely a read error. Other nucleotide sequences in the sample specify the same CDR3. The V and J genes are TRDV2 and TRDJ1, with 11 bases aligning to TRDD3. This CDR3 contains 17 residues. Germline values: CDR1 GEAIGNYY, CDR2 EKD. CDR3 sequence (DNA): TGTGCCTGTGACCCTCTGATGGGGGATACGCGCCCCGACAAACTCATCTTT. It specifies CACDPLMGDTRPDKLIF.

About this clone itself: The protein recorded in TCRdb matches a much larger clone and deviates from this DNA's translation at residues 7 and 11, suggesting a read error; the protein here is obtained by translating the DNA. V usage is TRDV2 and J usage is TRDJ1; TRDD3 matches at 12 bases. CDR1 is GEAIGNYY and CDR2 is EKD in the germline V gene. This CDR3 has 17 residues. V lost 3 bases and J lost 3; bases outside the gene matches: 10. The CDR3 region is CACDPLLGDTLPDKLIF. CDR3 nucleotides: TGTGCCTGTGACCCTCTGCTGGGGGATACGCTCCCCGATAAACTCATCTTT.

With regard to this clone: The protein held in TCRdb is that of a much larger clone and does not match this DNA's translation at residue 10, likely because of a read error; the protein shown is translated from the DNA. The rearrangement uses TRDV1 and TRDJ1, with D possibly matching TRDD3 (5 bases). Germline values: CDR1 TSWWSYY, CDR2 QGS. This CDR3 is built from 17 residues. Deletions cut 2 bases from V and 0 bases from J, with 16 bases between. CDR3 region: CALGEGFYWRNTDKLIF. The CDR3 coding sequence is TGTGCTCTTGGGGAAGGCTTCTACTGGAGAAACACCGATAAACTCATCTTT.

This clone appeared a few times. The TCRdb record carries a much larger clone's protein, which differs from this DNA's translation at residue 6; a read error is the likely cause, and the protein listed here is the DNA translation. V usage is TRDV2 and J usage is TRDJ1; TRDD3 is a possible D gene (5 bases). Between the trimmed V and J ends, which lost 0 bases and 6 bases, there was a span of 22 bases. The germline gives CDR1 GEAIGNYY, CDR2 EKD. The CDR3 length is 17 residues. CDR3 sequence reads: CACDTGIRPALENKLIF. CDR3 in DNA: TGTGCCTGTGACACCGGAATCCGCCCGGCACTGGAGAATAAACTCATCTTT.